The clone carrying this T cell receptor (beta chain) has more than one count but fewer than ten. Germline V gene sequence: CDR1 SGHTA, CDR2 FQGNSA. Trimming cost V 3 bases and J 6 bases; bases outside gene matches: 5. The CDR3 length is 14 residues. This entry is derived from a study of T-cell reconstitution after alpha-beta-depleted transplantation in children. This sample's TCRbeta library carried unique molecular identifier barcodes. TCRdb reprocessed the PCR reads with MiXCR, giving one entry per CDR3 protein. The table lists under 450,000 distinct CDR3 sequences, roughly 14% of them singletons. The sample was PBMCs, taken from the stem cell graft. This receptor was obtained from a human donor who donated a stem cell graft to a child with Fanconi anemia. The rearrangement joins TRBV7-2 to TRBJ2-3; 8 nucleotides line up with TRBD1. CDR3: CASSFRTGRDTQYF. The CDR3 region has the DNA TGTGCCAGCAGCTTTCGGACAGGGAGGGATACGCAGTATTTT. Filled out from reference TRBV7-2 and TRBJ2-3, the complete variable domain reads GAGVSQSPSNKVTEKGKDVELRCDPISGHTALYWYRQSLGQGLEFLIYFQGNSAPDKSGLPSDRFSAERTGGSVSTLTIQRTQQEDSAVYLCASSFRTGRDTQYFGPGTRLTVL.